These 13 T cell receptor beta chains were all obtained from the same sample, sequenced in a study of siplizumab effects on memory and regulatory T cells. This table comes from immunoSEQ multiplex PCR, and its TCRdb copy is limited to in-frame clones, with some not included. The data contain tens of thousands of clones, less than 98% of them seen just once; the ten biggest clones take up around 0.66%. Sequencing was done on a sample of naive CD4+ T cells sorted from blood. These TCRs come from a human donor in good health.

V usage is TRBV4-1 and J usage is TRBJ1-2; 9 bases fit TRBD1. Trimming took 0 bases from V and 8 from J; bases not matched to a gene: 4. Per the germline V gene, CDR1 is MGHRA and CDR2 is YSYEKL. This CDR3 comprises 14 residues. CDR3 protein: CASSQEQGAGGYTF. The DNA for the CDR3 is TGCGCCAGCAGCCAAGAACAGGGGGCGGGGGGCTACACCTTC.

The chain joins TRBV6-4 to TRBJ2-3; maybe TRBD2 (6 bases). The germline gives CDR1 MRHNA, CDR2 SNTAGT. The CDR3 has 16 amino acids. The germline V and J ends were trimmed by 2 bases and 2 bases, with 14 bases remaining between them. In DNA form, the CDR3 reads TGTGCCAGCAGTGACCACCTAGCGAGGGTCACAGATACGCAGTATTTT. Amino acids: CASSDHLARVTDTQYF.

The J gene is TRBJ2-7, the V gene TRBV6-1; D is uncertain. The CDR3 is made up of 13 amino acids. CDR1 MNHNS and CDR2 SASEGT come from the germline V gene. V lost 4 bases and J lost 2, with 9 bases in between. CDR3 in DNA: TGTGCCAGCAGTGTTCGCGGAGCCTACGAGCAGTACTTC. Translated: CASSVRGAYEQYF.

The chain recombines TRBV5-1 with TRBJ1-5, with TRBD1 matching over 11 bases. With 0 bases clipped from V and 5 bases from J, the junction kept 4 bases outside the gene matches. Germline loops: CDR1 SGHRS, CDR2 YFSETQ. CDR3 size: 16 residues. The CDR3 loop is CASSLGGTGGDQPQHF. In nucleotides, the CDR3 is TGCGCCAGCAGCTTGGGAGGGACAGGGGGAGATCAGCCCCAGCATTTT.

V and J are TRBV4-1 and TRBJ2-7; 13 bases align to TRBD2. Looked up from germline, CDR1 is MGHRA and CDR2 is YSYEKL. Trimming cost V 1 base and J 6 bases; bases outside gene matches: 6. The CDR3 spans 16 residues. DNA for the CDR3: TGCGCCAGCAGCCAAGCACTAGCGGGAGGGCCGAGCGAGCAGTACTTC. It specifies CASSQALAGGPSEQYF.

In this sample, this clone turned up once. The rearrangement links TRBV2 to TRBJ1-2; TRBD1 matches 8 bases. V shed 3 bases and J 8 bases; nucleotides not matched to a gene: 5. The CDR3 runs to 13 residues. Germline lookup yields CDR1 SNHLY and CDR2 FYNNEI. The DNA of the CDR3 is TGTGCCAGCAGTGAGAGGACAGGGTTGGGCTACACCTTC. Translated, it gives CASSERTGLGYTF.

The chain employs TRBV7-9 and TRBJ2-2, with TRBD1 as a possible D gene (6 bases). The CDR3 totals 16 residues. Germline CDR1 reads SEHNR; CDR2 reads FQNEAQ (reference sequence). With 2 bases removed from V and 6 bases from J, the gap between germline ends came to 16 bases. This CDR3 is CASSLSRGEKAGELFF. In DNA, the CDR3 is TGTGCCAGCAGCTTAAGCAGGGGCGAAAAAGCCGGGGAGCTGTTTTTT.

The chain is built from TRBV10-1 and TRBJ2-1; 7 bases are a match to TRBD2. This CDR3 spans 16 amino acids. Germline V gives CDR1 WNHNN, CDR2 SYGVQD (reference sequence). The V and J ends lost 3 bases and 4 bases, in that order; junction bases with no gene match: 9. CDR3 sequence reads: CASSDDRDYQYNEQFF. For the CDR3, the DNA is TGCGCCAGCAGTGATGACCGGGACTATCAATACAATGAGCAGTTCTTC.

This chain joins TRBV6-5 and TRBJ2-7; 12 nucleotides align to TRBD2. The CDR3 totals 14 residues. The germline V gene encodes CDR1 MNHEY and CDR2 SVGAGI. With V trimmed by 6 bases and J by 2 bases, 2 bases remained unmatched. CDR3 protein: CASRRTSGTYEQYF. Written as DNA, the CDR3 is TGTGCCAGCAGACGGACTAGCGGGACCTACGAGCAGTACTTC.

V and J are TRBV5-4 and TRBJ1-2, with 8 bases fitting TRBD1. V shed 2 bases, J shed 2 bases, and the junction held 5 bases outside the gene matches. The CDR3 covers 15 residues. From germline, CDR1 is SGHNT and CDR2 YYREEE (reference sequence). The CDR3 spells CASSLVTGANYGYTF. The CDR3 DNA sequence: TGTGCCAGCAGCTTAGTGACAGGGGCCAACTATGGCTACACCTTC.

The V gene is TRBV7-9, the J gene TRBJ1-1; 8 nucleotides line up with TRBD1. V was clipped by 2 bases and J by 6 bases; unmatched bases: 8. Per germline, CDR1 SEHNR and CDR2 FQNEAQ (reference sequence). The CDR3 totals 15 residues. The CDR3 DNA reads TGTGCCAGCAGCTTATTTCGGGACAGGCGCGCTGAAGCTTTCTTT. It translates to CASSLFRDRRAEAFF.

V and J are TRBV19 and TRBJ2-7; possibly TRBD2 for D (6 bases). The V end lost 6 bases, the J end lost 2 bases, and 17 bases lay between the germline ends. The CDR3 contains 15 residues. Germline CDR1 LNHDA, CDR2 SQIVND (reference sequence). CDR3 loop: CASRPEVAAPYEQYF. The CDR3 DNA is TGTGCCAGTAGGCCTGAGGTAGCGGCCCCCTACGAGCAGTACTTC.

The chain's CDR3 is CASSAFGTGDPESSYNEQFF. The CDR3 bases are TGTGCCAGCAGTGCTTTCGGGACAGGGGACCCGGAAAGCTCCTACAATGAGCAGTTCTTC. This rearrangement joins TRBV6-1 to TRBJ2-1; TRBD1 aligns across 10 bases. From germline, CDR1 is MNHNS and CDR2 SASEGT. Trimming cost V 4 bases and J 0 bases; bases outside gene matches: 15. The CDR3 extends over 20 amino acids.